The rows below give T cell receptor beta chains drawn from one sample of a study of blood T cell repertoires in COVID-19. Sequencing was performed with immunoSEQ multiplex PCR; in TCRdb, only in-frame clones are kept and a portion is missing. The sample consists of around 40,000 clones, about four fifths of them appearing once. Sequenced material: peripheral blood. These receptors all come from a man in his 70s with acute or convalescent COVID-19. The CDR3 runs from the conserved cysteine through the conserved F or W. Fields, in order: D gene, clone size, V gene, J gene, CDR3 protein, CDR3 DNA. The D gene is left open where the match is weak. Clone size is given for some rows only: seen once, a few or many times, or a class if the clone is expanded.

d_call: -; clone_size: -; v_call: TRBV7-2; j_call: TRBJ1-5; cdr3_aa: CASSWGVESFSNQPQHF; cdr3_nt: TGTGCCAGCAGCTGGGGCGTCGAAAGTTTCAGCAATCAGCCCCAGCATTTT
d_call: -; clone_size: -; v_call: TRBV20-1; j_call: TRBJ2-5; cdr3_aa: CSASTLMETGETQYF; cdr3_nt: TGCAGTGCTAGTACCCTAATGGAAACGGGAGAGACCCAGTACTTC
d_call: -; clone_size: -; v_call: TRBV5-4; j_call: TRBJ2-5; cdr3_aa: CASSPGTLGETQYF; cdr3_nt: TGTGCCAGCAGCCCCGGGACTCTCGGGGAGACCCAGTACTTC
d_call: TRBD1; clone_size: -; v_call: TRBV7-6; j_call: TRBJ1-4; cdr3_aa: CASSLRQGLEATNEKLFF; cdr3_nt: TGTGCCAGCAGCCTGCGACAGGGACTTGAAGCGACTAATGAAAAACTGTTTTTT
d_call: -; clone_size: once; v_call: TRBV11-2; j_call: TRBJ2-1; cdr3_aa: CASSLPWSGLNNEQFF; cdr3_nt: TGTGCCAGCAGCTTGCCGTGGAGCGGACTAAACAATGAGCAGTTCTTC
d_call: -; clone_size: few; v_call: TRBV7-9; j_call: TRBJ2-2; cdr3_aa: CASSSGANTGELFF; cdr3_nt: TGTGCCAGCAGCAGCGGAGCGAACACCGGGGAGCTGTTTTTT
d_call: TRBD2; clone_size: -; v_call: TRBV4-3; j_call: TRBJ2-1; cdr3_aa: CASSQDLAGGPYNEQFF; cdr3_nt: TGCGCCAGCAGCCAAGATTTAGCGGGAGGGCCTTACAATGAGCAGTTCTTC
d_call: TRBD1; clone_size: -; v_call: TRBV11-2; j_call: TRBJ2-4; cdr3_aa: CASSLDWTGEVIQYF; cdr3_nt: TGTGCCAGCAGCTTAGACTGGACAGGGGAGGTCATTCAGTACTTC
d_call: -; clone_size: -; v_call: TRBV23-1; j_call: TRBJ1-2; cdr3_aa: CASSRSPGGYTF; cdr3_nt: TGCGCCAGCAGTCGATCACCCGGGGGCTACACCTTC
d_call: -; clone_size: -; v_call: TRBV15; j_call: TRBJ2-1; cdr3_aa: CATSTTRIGGSYNEQFF; cdr3_nt: TGTGCCACCAGCACAACTAGGATTGGTGGCTCCTACAATGAGCAGTTCTTC
d_call: TRBD1; clone_size: few; v_call: TRBV28; j_call: TRBJ1-3; cdr3_aa: CASSSQDRVTGNTIYF; cdr3_nt: TGTGCCAGCAGTTCCCAGGACAGGGTGACTGGAAACACCATATATTTT
d_call: TRBD1; clone_size: -; v_call: TRBV24-1; j_call: TRBJ2-7; cdr3_aa: CATSEGQGYEQYF; cdr3_nt: TGTGCCACCAGTGAGGGACAGGGCTACGAGCAGTACTTC
d_call: -; clone_size: few; v_call: TRBV11-3; j_call: TRBJ2-2; cdr3_aa: CASSFSDTGELFF; cdr3_nt: TGTGCCAGCAGCTTCTCGGACACCGGGGAGCTGTTTTTT
d_call: TRBD2; clone_size: few; v_call: TRBV19; j_call: TRBJ2-4; cdr3_aa: CASSIGEGGKNIQYF; cdr3_nt: TGTGCCAGTAGTATAGGGGAGGGTGGCAAAAACATTCAGTACTTC
d_call: TRBD2; clone_size: few; v_call: TRBV3-1/TRBV3-2; j_call: TRBJ2-7; cdr3_aa: CASNLDGRATGEQYF; cdr3_nt: TGTGCCAGTAATCTCGACGGGAGGGCCACGGGCGAGCAGTACTTC
d_call: TRBD2; clone_size: -; v_call: TRBV29-1; j_call: TRBJ2-1; cdr3_aa: CSVRSSGGRGEQFF; cdr3_nt: TGCAGCGTTCGATCTAGCGGAGGTCGGGGAGAGCAGTTCTTC
d_call: TRBD1; clone_size: -; v_call: TRBV28; j_call: TRBJ2-7; cdr3_aa: CATGDRVAYEQYF; cdr3_nt: TGTGCCACCGGGGACAGAGTTGCCTACGAGCAGTACTTC
d_call: -; clone_size: -; v_call: TRBV4-3; j_call: TRBJ1-2; cdr3_aa: CASSQGMTAYGYTF; cdr3_nt: TGCGCCAGCAGCCAAGGTATGACAGCCTATGGCTACACCTTC